What follows is one T cell receptor beta chain and its context. Its antigen is undetermined. Trimming pared 3 bases from V and 1 base from J, leaving 8 bases between. CDR3 length: 13 amino acids. Germline V gene lookup returns CDR1 GTSNPN and CDR2 SVGIG (reference sequence). This specimen comes from a study of T cells after yellow fever vaccination. TCRdb reprocessed the 5' RACE reads via MiXCR and lists one record per CDR3 protein. Of about 580,000 distinct CDR3 sequences detected, less than 20% appear once; the ten largest clones hold around 16%. Study-level findings and limits: Researchers report a weaker secondary response that nonetheless peaked faster, day 5 versus 15. Most clones from primary vaccination were detected again post-booster (almost 98% CD4, 88% CD8).

This sample comprised PBMCs, obtained 4 to 6 days after the first yellow fever vaccination. The rearrangement links TRBV30 to TRBJ2-3; no firm D call. This TCR was sampled from a man aged 18-30 years who received the YFV17D yellow fever vaccine. The CDR3 nucleotides read TGTGCCTGGAGACCCCCTGGCACAGATACGCAGTATTTT. It encodes CAWRPPGTDTQYF.